Sequencing of this T cell receptor (beta chain) was carried out in a study of cytomegalovirus exposure and HLA in healthy donors. CDR3 length equals 17 residues. Germline assignment: CDR1 LGHNA and CDR2 YSLEER. The V end was cut by 0 bases, the J end by 2 bases, with 15 bases between. Clones were read by immunoSEQ multiplex PCR, and TCRdb kept only the in-frame ones, dropping some. The repertoire holds approximately 300,000 clones, with 70% to 90% as singletons. The sequencing sample was made of PBMCs. This sequence was found in a young woman in good health and CMV-seronegative. The V gene is TRBV4-3, the J gene TRBJ2-3, with D tentatively TRBD1 (7 bases). The DNA of the CDR3 is TGCGCCAGCAGCCAAGATCCCCAGGGGGGCATCACAGATACGCAGTATTTT. As protein: CASSQDPQGGITDTQYF.